The clone carrying this T cell receptor (beta chain) appeared once. What it binds is not known. This entry belongs to a study of cytomegalovirus exposure and HLA in healthy donors. Broader study findings: Subsequent analysis showed first-cohort TCR clusters tending to co-occur in some 120 validation repertoires.

TCRdb's copy holds only in-frame clones and misses some; the assay was immunoSEQ multiplex PCR. The sample comprises about 82,000 clones, about 95% of which are singletons, and 0.55% to 0.75% rests with the top ten. Germline CDR1 is SGHTA and CDR2 is FQGNSA. This CDR3 spans 15 amino acids. Trimming took off 5 bases at V and 3 bases at J, with 14 bases between the two ends. Sequencing was done on a sample of PBMCs. V and J are TRBV7-2 and TRBJ2-1, with D unresolved. This receptor was taken from a woman between 18 and 29 years old in good health and CMV-seronegative. CDR3 DNA sequence: TGTGCCAGCAGCGAAAGAGGCCTCAACTACAATGAGCAGTTCTTC. This codes for CASSERGLNYNEQFF.